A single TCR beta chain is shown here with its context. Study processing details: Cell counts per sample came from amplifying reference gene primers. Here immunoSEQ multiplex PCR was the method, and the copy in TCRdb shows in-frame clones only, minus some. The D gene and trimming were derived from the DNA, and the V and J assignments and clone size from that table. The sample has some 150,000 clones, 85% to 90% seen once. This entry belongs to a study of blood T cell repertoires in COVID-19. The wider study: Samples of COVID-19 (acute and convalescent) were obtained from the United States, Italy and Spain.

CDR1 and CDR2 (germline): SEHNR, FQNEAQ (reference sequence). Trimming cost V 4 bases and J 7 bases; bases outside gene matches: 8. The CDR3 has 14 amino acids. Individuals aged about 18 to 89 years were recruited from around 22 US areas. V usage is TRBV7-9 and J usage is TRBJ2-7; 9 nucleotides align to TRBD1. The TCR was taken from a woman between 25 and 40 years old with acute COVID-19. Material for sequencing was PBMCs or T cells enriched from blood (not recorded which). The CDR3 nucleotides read TGTGCCAGCAGCTCCTGGGACAGGGTGGGGGAGCAGTACTTC. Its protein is CASSSWDRVGEQYF.